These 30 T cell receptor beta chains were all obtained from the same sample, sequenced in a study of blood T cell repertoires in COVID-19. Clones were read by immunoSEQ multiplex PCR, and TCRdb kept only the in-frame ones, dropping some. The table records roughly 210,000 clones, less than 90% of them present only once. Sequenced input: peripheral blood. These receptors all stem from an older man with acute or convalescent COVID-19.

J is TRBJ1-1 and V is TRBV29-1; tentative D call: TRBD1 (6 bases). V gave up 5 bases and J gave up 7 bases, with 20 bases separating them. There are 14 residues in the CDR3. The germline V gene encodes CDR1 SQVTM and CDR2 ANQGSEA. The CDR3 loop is CSVSDSIYVYEAFF. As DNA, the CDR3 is TGCAGCGTTTCGGACAGCATATATGTTTATGAAGCTTTCTTT.

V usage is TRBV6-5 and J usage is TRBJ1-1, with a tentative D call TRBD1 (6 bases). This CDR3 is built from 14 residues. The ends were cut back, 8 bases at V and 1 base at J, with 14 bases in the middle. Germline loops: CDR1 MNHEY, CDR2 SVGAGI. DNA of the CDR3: TGTGCCAGCTTTAAACCGGGACAGAACACTGAAGCTTTCTTT. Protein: CASFKPGQNTEAFF.

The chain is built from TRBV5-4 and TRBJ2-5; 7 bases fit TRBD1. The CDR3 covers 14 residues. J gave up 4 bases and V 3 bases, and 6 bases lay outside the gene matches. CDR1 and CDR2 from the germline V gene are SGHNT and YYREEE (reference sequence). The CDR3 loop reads CASSSATGSETQYF. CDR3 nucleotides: TGTGCCAGCAGCTCAGCGACAGGGTCAGAGACCCAGTACTTC.

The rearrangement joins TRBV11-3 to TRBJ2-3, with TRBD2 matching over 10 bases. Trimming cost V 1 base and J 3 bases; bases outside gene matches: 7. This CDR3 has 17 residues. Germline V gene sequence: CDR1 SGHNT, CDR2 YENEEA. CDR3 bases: TGTGCCAGCAGCTTAGGAGCTAGCGGGAGATTAACAGATACGCAGTATTTT. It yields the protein CASSLGASGRLTDTQYF.

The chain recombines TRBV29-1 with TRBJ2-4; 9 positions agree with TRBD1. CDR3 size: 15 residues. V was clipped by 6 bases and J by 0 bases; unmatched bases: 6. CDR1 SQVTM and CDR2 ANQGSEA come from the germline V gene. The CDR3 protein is CSVGGQGLAKNIQYF. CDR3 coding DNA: TGCAGCGTGGGGGGACAGGGACTAGCCAAAAACATTCAGTACTTC. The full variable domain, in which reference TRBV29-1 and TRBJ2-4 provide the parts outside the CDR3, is SAVISQKPSRDICQRGTSLTIQCQVDSQVTMMFWYRQQPGQSLTLIATANQGSEATYESGFVIDKFPISRPNLTFSTLTVSNMSPEDSSIYLCSVGGQGLAKNIQYFGAGTRLSVL.

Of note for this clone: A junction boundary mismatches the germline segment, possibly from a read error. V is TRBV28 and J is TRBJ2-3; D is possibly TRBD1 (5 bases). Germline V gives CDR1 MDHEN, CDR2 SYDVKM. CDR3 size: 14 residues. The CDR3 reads CASSPGSSTHTQYF. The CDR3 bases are TGTGCCAGCAGTCCAGGGTCCAGCACACATACGCAGTATTTT.

CDR3 residues: CASSFPGQGAAGYTF. Here the CDR3 DNA reads TGTGCCAGCAGCTTCCCGGGACAGGGGGCAGCAGGCTACACCTTC. The V call is TRBV5-6, the J call TRBJ1-2; 12 positions agree with TRBD1. The CDR3 totals 15 residues. The ends lost 2 bases at V and 8 bases at J; junction bases unmatched: 7. The V gene's germline CDR1 is SGHDT and CDR2 YYEEEE.

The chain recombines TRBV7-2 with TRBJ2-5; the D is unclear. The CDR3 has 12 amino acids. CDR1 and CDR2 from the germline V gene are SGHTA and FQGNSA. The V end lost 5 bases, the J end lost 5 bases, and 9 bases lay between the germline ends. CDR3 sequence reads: CASSRHAETQYF. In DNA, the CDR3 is TGTGCCAGCAGCCGTCACGCGGAGACCCAGTACTTC. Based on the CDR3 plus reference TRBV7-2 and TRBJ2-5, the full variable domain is GAGVSQSPSNKVTEKGKDVELRCDPISGHTALYWYRQSLGQGLEFLIYFQGNSAPDKSGLPSDRFSAERTGGSVSTLTIQRTQQEDSAVYLCASSRHAETQYFGPGTRLLVL.

Here the CDR3 DNA reads TGTGCCTGGAGCCCTCGGGACAGGCCGAACACTGAAGCTTTCTTT. Protein product: CAWSPRDRPNTEAFF. The chain recombines TRBV30 with TRBJ1-1; TRBD1 matches at 8 bases. Per the germline V gene, CDR1 is GTSNPN and CDR2 is SVGIG (reference sequence). Losses at the gene ends were 3 bases for V and 1 base for J; bases not matched to a gene: 7. This CDR3 is built from 15 residues.

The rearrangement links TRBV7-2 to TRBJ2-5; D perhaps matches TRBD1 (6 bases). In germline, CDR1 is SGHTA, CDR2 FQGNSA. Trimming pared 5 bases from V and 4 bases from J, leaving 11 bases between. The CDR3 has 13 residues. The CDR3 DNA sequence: TGTGCCAGCAGCCCAGGGGTACGAGAGACCCAGTACTTC. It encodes CASSPGVRETQYF.

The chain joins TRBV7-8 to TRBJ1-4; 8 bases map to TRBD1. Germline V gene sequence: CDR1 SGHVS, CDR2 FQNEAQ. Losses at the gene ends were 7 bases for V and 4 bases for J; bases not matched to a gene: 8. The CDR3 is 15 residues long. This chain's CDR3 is CASTEQGGDNEKLFF. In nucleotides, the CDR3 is TGTGCCAGCACCGAACAGGGGGGAGATAATGAAAAACTGTTTTTT.

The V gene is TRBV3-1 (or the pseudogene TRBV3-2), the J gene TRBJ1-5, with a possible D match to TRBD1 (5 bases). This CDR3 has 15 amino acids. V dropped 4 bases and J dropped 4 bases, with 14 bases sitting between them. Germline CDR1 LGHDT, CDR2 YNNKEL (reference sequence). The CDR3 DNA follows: TGTGCCAGCAGCCCTACAGGAGTGCGAAATCAGCCCCAGCATTTT. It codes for CASSPTGVRNQPQHF.

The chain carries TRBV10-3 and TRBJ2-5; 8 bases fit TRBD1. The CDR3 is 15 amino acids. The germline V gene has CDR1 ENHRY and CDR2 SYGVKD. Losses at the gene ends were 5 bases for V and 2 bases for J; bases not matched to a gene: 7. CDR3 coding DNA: TGTGCCATCAGTAAAGGACAGGGACGACAAGAGACCCAGTACTTC. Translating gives CAISKGQGRQETQYF.

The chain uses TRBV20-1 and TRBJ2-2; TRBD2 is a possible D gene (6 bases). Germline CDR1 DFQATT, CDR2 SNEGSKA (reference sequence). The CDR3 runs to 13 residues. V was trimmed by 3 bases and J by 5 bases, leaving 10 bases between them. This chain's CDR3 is CSASGLSTGELFF. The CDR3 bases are TGCAGTGCTAGTGGACTATCAACCGGGGAGCTGTTTTTT.

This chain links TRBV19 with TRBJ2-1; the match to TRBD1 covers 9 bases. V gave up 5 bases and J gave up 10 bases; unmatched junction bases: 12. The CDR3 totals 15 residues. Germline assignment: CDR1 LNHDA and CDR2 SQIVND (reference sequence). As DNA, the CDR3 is TGTGCCAGTAGTTTCCCCGCGGGACAGGGTTGGGAGCAGTTCTTC. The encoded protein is CASSFPAGQGWEQFF.

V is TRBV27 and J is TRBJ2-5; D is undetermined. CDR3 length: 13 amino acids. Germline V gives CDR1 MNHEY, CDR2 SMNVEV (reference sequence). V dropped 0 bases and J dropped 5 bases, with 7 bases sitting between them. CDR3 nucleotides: TGTGCCAGCAGTTTATCCTCGTTTGAGACCCAGTACTTC. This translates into CASSLSSFETQYF.

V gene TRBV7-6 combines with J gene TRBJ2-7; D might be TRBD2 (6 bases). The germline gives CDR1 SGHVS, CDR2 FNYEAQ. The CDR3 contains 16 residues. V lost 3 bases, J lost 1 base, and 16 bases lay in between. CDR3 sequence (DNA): TGTGCCAGCAGCTTGCTGGGACTCGCGAGTTCCTACGAGCAGTACTTC. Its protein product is CASSLLGLASSYEQYF.

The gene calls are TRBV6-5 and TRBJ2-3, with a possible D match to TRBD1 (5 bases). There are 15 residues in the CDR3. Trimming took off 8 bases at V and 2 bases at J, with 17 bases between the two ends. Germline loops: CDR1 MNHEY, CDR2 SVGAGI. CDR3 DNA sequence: TGTGCCAGCGTTTATTCAGGGATGACCACAGATACGCAGTATTTT. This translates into CASVYSGMTTDTQYF.

The CDR3 region is CASSQEGQGYYNEQFF. The CDR3 DNA follows: TGTGCCAGCAGCCAAGAGGGCCAGGGGTACTACAATGAGCAGTTCTTC. V usage is TRBV3-1 (or the pseudogene TRBV3-2) and J usage is TRBJ2-1; possible D gene TRBD1, 6 bases. Between the trimmed V and J ends, which lost 0 bases and 3 bases, there was a span of 12 bases. CDR3 length: 16 amino acids. Germline V gene data show CDR1 as LGHDT and CDR2 as YNNKEL (reference sequence).

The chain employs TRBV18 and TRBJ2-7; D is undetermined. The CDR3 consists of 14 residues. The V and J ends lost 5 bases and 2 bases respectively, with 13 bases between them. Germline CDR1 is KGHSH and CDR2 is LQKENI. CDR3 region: CASSGQRLAYEQYF. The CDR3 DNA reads TGTGCCAGCTCAGGCCAACGATTGGCCTACGAGCAGTACTTC. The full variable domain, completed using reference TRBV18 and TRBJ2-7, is NAGVMQNPRHLVRRRGQEARLRCSPMKGHSHVYWYRQLPEEGLKFMVYLQKENIIDESGMPKERFSAEFPKEGPSILRIQQVVRGDSAAYFCASSGQRLAYEQYFGPGTRLTVT.

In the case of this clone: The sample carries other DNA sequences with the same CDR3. Written as DNA, the CDR3 is TGCAGTGCCCCTTCCGCCTACGAGCAGTACTTC. It encodes CSAPSAYEQYF. The chain employs TRBV20-1 and TRBJ2-7, with unresolved D. The V gene's germline CDR1 is DFQATT and CDR2 SNEGSKA (reference sequence). Trimming left V 6 bases short and J 2 bases short, with 8 bases between. The CDR3 is 11 residues long.

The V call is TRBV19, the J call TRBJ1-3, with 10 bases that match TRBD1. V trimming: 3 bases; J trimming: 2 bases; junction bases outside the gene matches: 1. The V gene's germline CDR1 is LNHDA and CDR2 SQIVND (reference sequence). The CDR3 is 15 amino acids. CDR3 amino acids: CASSIGTGAGNTIYF. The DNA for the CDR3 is TGTGCCAGTAGTATTGGGACAGGGGCTGGAAACACCATATATTTT.

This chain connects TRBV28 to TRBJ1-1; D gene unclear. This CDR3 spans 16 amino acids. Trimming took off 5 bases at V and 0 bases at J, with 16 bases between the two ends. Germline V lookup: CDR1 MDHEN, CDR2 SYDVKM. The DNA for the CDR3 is TGTGCCAGCAGTCTAAGAGCTGGTACAGTGAACACTGAAGCTTTCTTT. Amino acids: CASSLRAGTVNTEAFF. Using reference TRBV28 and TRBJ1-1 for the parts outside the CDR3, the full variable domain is DVKVTQSSRYLVKRTGEKVFLECVQDMDHENMFWYRQDPGLGLRLIYFSYDVKMKEKGDIPEGYSVSREKKERFSLILESASTNQTSMYLCASSLRAGTVNTEAFFGQGTRLTVV.

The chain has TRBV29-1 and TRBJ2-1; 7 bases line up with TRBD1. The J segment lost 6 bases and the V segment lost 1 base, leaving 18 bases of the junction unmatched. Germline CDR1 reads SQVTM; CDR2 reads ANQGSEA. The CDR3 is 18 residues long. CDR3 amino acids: CSVEGTVDGRGTSNEQFF. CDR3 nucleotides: TGCAGCGTTGAAGGTACAGTTGACGGCAGGGGGACCTCCAATGAGCAGTTCTTC.

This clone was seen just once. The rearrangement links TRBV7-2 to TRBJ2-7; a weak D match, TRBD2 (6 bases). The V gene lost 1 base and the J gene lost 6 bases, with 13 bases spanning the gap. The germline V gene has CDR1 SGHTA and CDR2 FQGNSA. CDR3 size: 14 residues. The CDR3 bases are TGTGCCAGCAGCTTAGACTTAGCGGTAAGCGAGCAGTACTTC. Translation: CASSLDLAVSEQYF.

CDR3 protein: CASSIHSTSSGANVLTF. CDR3 in DNA: TGTGCCAGTAGTATACACAGTACAAGCTCTGGGGCCAACGTCCTGACTTTC. V is TRBV19 and J is TRBJ2-6; unclear D gene. The germline V gene encodes CDR1 LNHDA and CDR2 SQIVND (reference sequence). This CDR3 comprises 17 residues. Trimming took 2 bases from V and 0 from J, leaving 11 bases between them. Full variable domain (outside the CDR3, taken from reference TRBV19 and TRBJ2-6): DGGITQSPKYLFRKEGQNVTLSCEQNLNHDAMYWYRQDPGQGLRLIYYSQIVNDFQKGDIAEGYSVSREKKESFPLTVTSAQKNPTAFYLCASSIHSTSSGANVLTFGAGSRLTVL.

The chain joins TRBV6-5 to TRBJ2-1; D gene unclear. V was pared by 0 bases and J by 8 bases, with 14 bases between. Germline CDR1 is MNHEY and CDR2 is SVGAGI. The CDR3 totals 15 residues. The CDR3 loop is CASSYSFSPRDEQFF. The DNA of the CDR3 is TGTGCCAGCAGTTACTCGTTCTCCCCCCGAGATGAGCAGTTCTTC.

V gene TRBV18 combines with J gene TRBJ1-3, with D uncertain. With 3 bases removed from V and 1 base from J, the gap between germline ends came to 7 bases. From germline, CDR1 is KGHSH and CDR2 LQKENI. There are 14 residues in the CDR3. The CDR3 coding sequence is TGTGCCAGCTCACCTTCAGGTTCTGGAAACACCATATATTTT. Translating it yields CASSPSGSGNTIYF.

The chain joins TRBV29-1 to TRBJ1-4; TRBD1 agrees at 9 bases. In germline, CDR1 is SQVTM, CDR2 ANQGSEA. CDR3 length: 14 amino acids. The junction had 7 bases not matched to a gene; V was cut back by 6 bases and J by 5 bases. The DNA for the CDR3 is TGCAGCGTGTCCCCGGGACAGGGAAATGAAAAACTGTTTTTT. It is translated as CSVSPGQGNEKLFF.

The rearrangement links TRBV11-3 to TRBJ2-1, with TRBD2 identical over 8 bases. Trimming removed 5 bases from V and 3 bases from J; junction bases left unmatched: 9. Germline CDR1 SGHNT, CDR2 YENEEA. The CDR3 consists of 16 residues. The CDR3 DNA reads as TGTGCCAGCAGCAAGGAGAGCGGGAGATACTACAATGAGCAGTTCTTC. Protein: CASSKESGRYYNEQFF.